Reported below is one T cell receptor beta chain. The antigen is undetermined. Primers: 60 Vbeta forward and 13 Jbeta reverse. In the authors' workflow: The authors later counted 70 million to 85 million unique TCR beta chains, roughly 10 million of them shared. The protocol was immunoSEQ multiplex PCR, while the TCRdb copy is restricted to in-frame clones and leaves out a portion. The V and J calls and clone size come from that table; D and trimming were worked out from the DNA. This table holds under 200,000 clones, 84% found once. The CDR3 loop spans 16 amino acids. CDR1 and CDR2 from the germline V gene are SGDLS and YYNGEE. With V trimmed by 2 bases and J by 5 bases, 7 bases remained unmatched. These data belong to a study of cytomegalovirus exposure and HLA in healthy donors. Study-level points and caveats: Exclusion applied to some V segments, including TRBV6-2 and TRBV6-3, as they were indistinguishable.

The source of this sequence is a man aged 50-60 years in good health and CMV-seropositive. The genes are TRBV9 and TRBJ2-1, with TRBD2 identical over 10 bases. The sequenced sample was PBMCs. DNA of the CDR3: TGTGCCAGCAGCGTCACTATAGCGGGAGGCCACAATGAGCAGTTCTTC. Translating gives CASSVTIAGGHNEQFF.